The following is a T cell receptor (beta chain) sequence with its context. Per the study methods: Scientists estimated how many nucleated cells there were by amplifying reference gene primers. TCRdb keeps only in-frame clones here, not all; method: immunoSEQ multiplex PCR. V, J and clone size are those of that table, while D and trimming were read from the DNA. The sample lists 200,000 to 250,000 clones, 75% to 85% seen once, with roughly 1.4% in the top ten. The data were obtained in a study of blood T cell repertoires in COVID-19. Across the study: COVID-19 samples from acute and convalescent phases originated in the United States, Italy and Spain. T cells, B-cell-depleted T cells, or PBMCs supplied cDNA or gDNA.

V trimming: 5 bases; J trimming: 2 bases; junction bases outside the gene matches: 6. The V gene's germline CDR1 is SGHRS and CDR2 YFSETQ. The CDR3 totals 14 residues. The sequence derives from a middle-aged woman who had recovered from COVID-19. This chain connects TRBV5-1 to TRBJ2-5; TRBD1 agrees at 7 bases. Sequencing was carried out using peripheral blood. The CDR3 DNA is TGCGCCAGCAGTCCTATGGGACAGCAAGAGACCCAGTACTTC. Amino acids: CASSPMGQQETQYF.